A selection of T cell receptor beta chains follows, all from one sample in a study of shared clonotypes between healthy human individuals. Sequenced by immunoSEQ multiplex PCR; TCRdb stores in-frame clones only, minus some. The sample has about 1.1 million clones; about 80% are singletons. Sequencing used memory CD4+ T cells from PBMCs. The receptors come from a man aged 18-30 years in good health. Some clones in this sample may be carry-over from other donors' samples. CDR3s include the opening cysteine and the closing phenylalanine or tryptophan. D genes are given only for firm matches.

. | 13 | TRBJ2-1 | TRBV5-1 | CASSLDIYNEQFF
. | 13 | TRBJ1-3 | TRBV7-2 | CASSLFVLNTIYF
. | 14 | TRBJ2-7 | TRBV5-5 | CASSLAPSTYEQYF
TRBD1 | 15 | TRBJ2-3 | TRBV15 | CATVDRDRNTDTQYF
. | 14 | TRBJ2-1 | TRBV9 | CASSPSHSYNEQFF
TRBD2 | 15 | TRBJ2-7 | TRBV5-1 | CASSTRLAATYEQYF
. | 14 | TRBJ1-4 | TRBV30 | CAWSVRGSGEKLFF
TRBD1 | 14 | TRBJ1-1 | TRBV10-3 | CAISGDRGSTEAFF
. | 14 | TRBJ2-1 | TRBV7-9 | CASSFSGRYNEQFF
. | 13 | TRBJ2-5 | TRBV10-3 | CAISGSGSETQYF